This note documents a single T cell receptor (beta chain) sequence. Its specific antigen is unknown. The input lacks base qualities; no much larger clone sits a single base away. These data come from a study of OX40 agonist ivuxolimab in advanced cancers. About the study as a whole: Ivuxolimab was an agonistic, fully human IgG2 monoclonal antibody directed against OX40 (CD134), a costimulatory receptor. Intravenous ivuxolimab was administered to patients every 2 weeks at six dose levels: 0.01, 0.1, 0.3, 1.5, 3 and 10 mg/kg. Of the approximately 53 patients in dose escalation, around 19 had hepatocellular carcinoma, about 15 had melanoma, 9 had renal cell carcinoma and 9 had head and neck cancer. A male proportion of under 85% and a mean age of approximately 60 years, ranging from 23 to 79, were recorded for the dose-escalation cohort. Prior anti-PD-1, anti-PD-L1 or anti-CTLA-4 therapy was permitted, and checkpoint inhibitors had been received by less than 45% of dose-escalation patients. Partial responses occurred in three dose-escalation patients, of whom one had hepatocellular carcinoma and two had cutaneous melanoma. The purpose of peripheral TCRbeta sequencing was to test whether ivuxolimab changed TCR sequence diversity and led to clonal T-cell expansion. The paper describes the monotherapy dose-escalation part (N ≈ 52 patients) of the phase I trial of ivuxolimab.

Genomic DNA was extracted from sorted cells for sequencing of the TCRbeta CDR3 region. The immunoSEQ Assay was used for sequencing of TCRbeta CDR3 regions. TCRdb mirrors the immuneACCESS table, restricted to in-frame sequences. Some clones are absent from its copies; in checked studies, under half trace to an unresolved V gene, and the reason for the others is unknown. The sample table records tens of thousands of clones; 65% to 90% of these occur just once. Jointly, the top ten make up approximately 1.9% of the sample. Patients with a history of autoimmune disease or receiving systemic immunosuppression were excluded from the trial. Peripheral blood for TCR sequencing was drawn from every dose cohort at baseline, at cycle 4 day 1 and at cycle 7 day 1. Samples were obtained from an open-label, multicenter, first-in-human phase I dose-escalation trial of ivuxolimab. The trial enrolled adults with locally advanced or metastatic head and neck squamous cell, hepatocellular, melanoma or renal cell carcinoma. Before TCR sequencing, CD4+ and CD8+ T cells were separately sorted from peripheral blood.

Here is what the overall study found, with its caveats: Low levels of normalized T-cell clonal expansion were also seen in some patients who did not respond. At doses of 0.1 to 3.0 mg/kg, clonal expansion of both CD4+ and CD8+ T cells in blood was seen between baseline and week 6. The antigen specificity of the clonally expanded peripheral T cells was not determined. In the 0.1-3.0 mg/kg groups, partial responders had among the lowest normalized peripheral clonal expansion, particularly in CD8+ T cells. After ivuxolimab, expanded clones were on average more numerous among CD8+ T cells than among CD4+ T cells.

The V and J ends are trimmed by 6 bases and 5 bases, leaving 7 bases between them. The CDR3 sequence holds 11 residues, the cysteine and phenylalanine included. The sequence is cut down to CDR3 DNA, 33 bases in frame from base 1. CDR1 SEHNR and CDR2 FQNEAQ are derived from the germline V gene (reference sequence). Here the sequenced sample was CD4+ or CD8+ T cells sorted from blood, taken in a trial of the OX40 agonist ivuxolimab. This sequence originates from an adult with an advanced solid tumor such as melanoma, head and neck, liver or kidney cancer. This sequence uses TRBV7-9 and TRBJ1-1, and the D gene may be TRBD1, 5 bases matching. The CDR3 protein: CASRGGTEAFF. The DNA sequence follows: TGTGCCAGCAGGGGGGGAACTGAAGCTTTCTTT.